These T cell receptor beta chains were read from a single sample in a study of T cells in localized non-small cell lung cancer. The assay was immunoSEQ multiplex PCR, and TCRdb's table has in-frame clones only and misses some. The profile shows some 130,000 clones, 80% to 90% of them singletons. The sequencing used peripheral blood, collected before any cancer treatment. The receptor source for this set is a female donor over 55 with stage I lung adenocarcinoma. CDR3s include the opening cysteine and the closing phenylalanine or tryptophan. Each record gives: CDR3 DNA, CDR3 protein, V gene, clone size, D gene, J gene. A D gene is named only where the DNA matches it firmly. For some rows the clone size is stated as once, few or many, or as a class when expanded; others skip it.

TGTGCCAGCAGCTTGGGGCTAGCCTTCCAAGAGACCCAGTACTTC CASSLGLAFQETQYF TRBV5-6 - - TRBJ2-5
TGTGCCAGCAGCGTACAGGGTCCTGGGGCCAACGTCCTGACTTTC CASSVQGPGANVLTF TRBV9 - - TRBJ2-6
TGTGCCAGCATCAAAAACAGGGGTTTAGGAGGCTACACCTTC CASIKNRGLGGYTF TRBV6-6 - TRBD1 TRBJ1-2
TGTGCCAGCAGTGCTCCCGGGACAGGGTTTGTTGTCACTGAAGCTTTCTTT CASSAPGTGFVVTEAFF TRBV6-1 - TRBD1 TRBJ1-1
TGTGCCAGCAGCTTAACCGGGAGCTCCTACGAGCAGTACTTC CASSLTGSSYEQYF TRBV11-2 - - TRBJ2-7
TGCGCCAGCAGCCAAGGGACAGTTGGGCCTCAGCCCCAGCATTTT CASSQGTVGPQPQHF TRBV4-1 few - TRBJ1-5
TGTGCCAGCAAGTGGGACGCCTATAATGAAAAACTGTTTTTT CASKWDAYNEKLFF TRBV2 - - TRBJ1-4
TGTGCCAGTAGTATAAGGCTAGCGTTCTACGAGCAGTACTTC CASSIRLAFYEQYF TRBV19 - - TRBJ2-7
TGTGCCAGCTCTTTAGGGGTTGGCTACACCTTC CASSLGVGYTF TRBV11-2 once - TRBJ1-2
TGTGCCAGCAGCTTAGTTATTAGGACAGGGAGCTCCTACGAGCAGTACTTC CASSLVIRTGSSYEQYF TRBV11-2 - TRBD1 TRBJ2-7
TGCGCCAGCAGCTTGGTTTATGAATACAATGAGCAGTTCTTC CASSLVYEYNEQFF TRBV5-1 - - TRBJ2-1
TGTGCCAGCAGTGAAGGGACTAGCGGGAGGAGATCAGATACGCAGTATTTT CASSEGTSGRRSDTQYF TRBV2 few TRBD2 TRBJ2-3
TGCGCCAGCAGCTTGGGGGGGCCCAATCAGCCCCAGCATTTT CASSLGGPNQPQHF TRBV5-1 - - TRBJ1-5
TGTGCCAGCAGCTTCCCAGGGAATGAAAAACTGTTTTTT CASSFPGNEKLFF TRBV5-4 - - TRBJ1-4
TGTGCCATCAGTGAAGGCAGGGGTGTTCTGGACACTGAAGCTTTCTTT CAISEGRGVLDTEAFF TRBV10-3 - - TRBJ1-1
TGTGCCAGCAAACTAGCGGGAGGCGAGCAGTACTTC CASKLAGGEQYF TRBV2 - TRBD2 TRBJ2-7
TGTGCCAGCAGCTCGATGTTACTAGCGGCCCAGAGAAAAGCAACCGGGGAGCTGTTTTTT CASSSMLLAAQRKATGELFF TRBV7-8 - TRBD2 TRBJ2-2
TGTGCCAGCAGACCAGCGGGAGGAACCTACAATGAGCAGTTCTTC CASRPAGGTYNEQFF TRBV28 - TRBD2 TRBJ2-1
TGTGCCAGCAGCACTAGCGGCAGCACAGATACGCAGTATTTT CASSTSGSTDTQYF TRBV9 - TRBD2 TRBJ2-3
TGTGCCAGCAGTTACGAAGGGGCAGTCTACGAGCAGTACTTC CASSYEGAVYEQYF TRBV6-5 - - TRBJ2-7
TGTGCCAGCAGTCAAAGACAGGGGACCTATGGCTACACCTTC CASSQRQGTYGYTF TRBV28 - TRBD1 TRBJ1-2
TGTGCCAGCTCTTACCTCCCCAGGGGCTACGAGCAGTACTTC CASSYLPRGYEQYF TRBV27 - - TRBJ2-7
TGTGCCAGCACCTCGTTTGGGAACTACGAGCAGTACTTC CASTSFGNYEQYF TRBV28 - - TRBJ2-7
TGTGCCAGTACCGGGACAGAAGCCTACGAGCAGTACTTC CASTGTEAYEQYF TRBV13 - TRBD1 TRBJ2-7
TGTGCCAGCAGCTTGGTGGGGACAGGGACTGGCTACACCTTC CASSLVGTGTGYTF TRBV5-4 once TRBD1 TRBJ1-2
TGCGCCAGCAGCCAAGACTGGGGGGGAAACACCATATATTTT CASSQDWGGNTIYF TRBV4-1 - - TRBJ1-3
TGTGCCAGCAGCTTGACAGGGAGGAATGGCTACACCTTC CASSLTGRNGYTF TRBV5-8 - - TRBJ1-2
TGTGCCATACAAACCGGGACAGCCGACGAAGCTTTCTTT CAIQTGTADEAFF TRBV10-3 - TRBD1 TRBJ1-1
TGCAGCGCCCGAGGACAGGGGGCTTTGAACACCGGGGAGCTGTTTTTT CSARGQGALNTGELFF TRBV29-1 - TRBD1 TRBJ2-2
TGTGCCATTAGACAGGGGTTAAGCAATGAGCAGTTCTTC CAIRQGLSNEQFF TRBV10-3 - TRBD1 TRBJ2-1
TGTGCCAGCAGTTACCCCATTTCTGGGGAGCTGTTTTTT CASSYPISGELFF TRBV6-5 once - TRBJ2-2
TGCGCCAGCAGCAACCGACAGGGAAGCAACTATGGCTACACCTTC CASSNRQGSNYGYTF TRBV4-1 - TRBD1 TRBJ1-2
TGTGCCAGCAGGGGATGGGGGAACACTGAAGCTTTCTTT CASRGWGNTEAFF TRBV6-1 - - TRBJ1-1
TGTGCCAGCAGCCGAGGGACTAGCGGGAGGCCGTCCTACAATGAGCAGTTCTTC CASSRGTSGRPSYNEQFF TRBV4-2 - TRBD2 TRBJ2-1
TGCGCCAGCAGTCGGGGACAAGAGACCCAGTACTTC CASSRGQETQYF TRBV5-1 few - TRBJ2-5
TGTGCCAGCAGTTACTCGGGATTCAACGGAAACACCATATATTTT CASSYSGFNGNTIYF TRBV6-6 - - TRBJ1-3
TGTGCCAGCAGCTTAGGGCGGCTAGCGGGAGCGGGAACCGGGGAGCTGTTTTTT CASSLGRLAGAGTGELFF TRBV13 once TRBD2 TRBJ2-2
TGCGCCAGCAGCTTGGGCGGGACGGGAGAGACCCAGTACTTC CASSLGGTGETQYF TRBV5-1 - - TRBJ2-5
TGTGCCAGCTCCGAGCGAGGATTAGCGGGATCCCCTATCCGGGCCGGGGAGCTGTTTTTT CASSERGLAGSPIRAGELFF TRBV4-2 - TRBD2 TRBJ2-2
TGTGCCAGCAGTTTAAGTGGGGCAGGGTCCCTTAACATTCAGTACTTC CASSLSGAGSLNIQYF TRBV28 - - TRBJ2-4
TGCGCCAGCAGCCGGGTTGGGGGTGAAAAACTGTTTTTT CASSRVGGEKLFF TRBV4-1 - - TRBJ1-4
TGTGCCAGCAGCTTGACGGCCTCACACTCCTACGAGCAGTACTTC CASSLTASHSYEQYF TRBV5-4 - - TRBJ2-7
TGCAGCGTTGCGACGGGACTGCTGAACACTGAAGCTTTCTTT CSVATGLLNTEAFF TRBV29-1 - - TRBJ1-1
TGTGCCAGCAGTCCCTCCGGACTAGCGGGAGCGGCGGAGACCCAGTACTTC CASSPSGLAGAAETQYF TRBV28 - TRBD2 TRBJ2-5
TGTGCCAGCAGCCGACTAGCGGGAGTCTACAATGAGCAGTTCTTC CASSRLAGVYNEQFF TRBV5-6 - TRBD2 TRBJ2-1
TGCGCCAGCAGCTTGGGTTCGAGGACTAGCGTACACAATGAGCAGTTCTTC CASSLGSRTSVHNEQFF TRBV5-1 - TRBD2 TRBJ2-1
TGTGCCAGCAGTGATAGACAGTGGATCTCCTACGAGCAGTACTTC CASSDRQWISYEQYF TRBV6-1 - - TRBJ2-7
TGTGCCAGCAGCCAAGTACATTCACCTCTGTCGTACGAGCAGTACTTC CASSQVHSPLSYEQYF TRBV14 - - TRBJ2-7
TGCAGCGTCAATTCCCCTCCCGGCAACTATGGCTACACCTTC CSVNSPPGNYGYTF TRBV29-1 - - TRBJ1-2
TGTGCCAGCAGCCCCCAGGGTACTGAAGCTTTCTTT CASSPQGTEAFF TRBV4-2 - - TRBJ1-1
TGCGCCAGCAGCTTTTCCCATCCGGGACAGGGTAGCGCTGAAGCTTTCTTT CASSFSHPGQGSAEAFF TRBV5-1 - TRBD1 TRBJ1-1
TGTGCCAGCAAGAGGGACCCGGGCGCGGATCAGCCCCAGCATTTT CASKRDPGADQPQHF TRBV2 - - TRBJ1-5
TGTGCCAGCAGTTCCCCCCAGTCGGGACAGACCTACGAGCAGTACTTC CASSSPQSGQTYEQYF TRBV28 - TRBD1 TRBJ2-7